What follows are 26 T cell receptor beta chains derived from one specimen sequenced in a study of a mutant IDH1 vaccine in newly diagnosed glioma. The time point is: week 11, during vaccination. The vaccine gave 300 ug of a 20-mer mutant IDH1 peptide subcutaneously per dose. Data came from immunoSEQ multiplex PCR; TCRdb stores just in-frame clones and leaves some out. The sample shows about 120,000 clones, 90% of them seen only once. These receptors' targets are unknown. The input for sequencing was PBMCs, taken from a glioma patient whose treatment included an IDH1 peptide vaccine. The receptors stem from a woman in her forties or fifties with glioma.

This clone was counted between two and nine times. V and J are TRBV9 and TRBJ2-3; TRBD2 aligns across 12 bases. The CDR3 spans 15 residues. The germline V gene has CDR1 SGDLS and CDR2 YYNGEE. The V and J ends lost 0 bases and 5 bases, in that order; junction bases with no gene match: 1. The CDR3 loop is CASSVETSGRDTQYF. The DNA of the CDR3 is TGTGCCAGCAGCGTAGAGACTAGCGGGAGAGATACGCAGTATTTT.

The chain employs TRBV18 and TRBJ2-7, with a weak D call TRBD1 (5 bases). Trimming stripped 3 bases from V and 7 bases from J, with 13 bases between. The CDR3 length is 13 residues. CDR1 KGHSH and CDR2 LQKENI come from the germline V gene. CDR3 in DNA: TGTGCCAGCTCACCCGGACACGGCTGGGAGCAGTACTTC. It translates to CASSPGHGWEQYF.

The genes are TRBV30 and TRBJ1-2; a weak D match, TRBD1 (6 bases). CDR1 is GTSNPN and CDR2 is SVGIG in the germline V gene (reference sequence). The CDR3 consists of 11 residues. The CDR3 spells CARRGIYGYTF. The DNA of the CDR3 is TGTGCTAGAAGGGGGATCTATGGCTACACCTTC.

J is TRBJ2-1 and V is TRBV19, with 7 bases that match TRBD1. The CDR3 sequence is 16 residues long. Per germline, CDR1 LNHDA and CDR2 SQIVND (reference sequence). Trimming cost V 5 bases and J 0 bases; bases outside gene matches: 7. The CDR3 loop reads CASSPEGQNSYNEQFF. Written as DNA, the CDR3 is TGTGCCAGTAGTCCCGAGGGACAGAACTCCTACAATGAGCAGTTCTTC.

J is TRBJ1-2 and V is TRBV4-1, with D perhaps matching TRBD1 (6 bases). Trimming stripped 0 bases from V and 8 bases from J, with 16 bases between. The CDR3 loop spans 15 amino acids. Germline V gene lookup returns CDR1 MGHRA and CDR2 YSYEKL. The CDR3 nucleotides read TGCGCCAGCAGCCAAGATATTCGGGGGGCGAGGGGCTACACCTTC. This codes for CASSQDIRGARGYTF.

The rearrangement links TRBV7-8 to TRBJ1-1; D possibly corresponds to TRBD1 (6 bases). The CDR3 is 14 residues long. Germline-derived CDR1 and CDR2 are SGHVS and FQNEAQ. V shed 4 bases and J shed 4 bases, with 13 bases lying between them. CDR3 sequence: CASSSPRGSTEAFF. CDR3 coding DNA: TGTGCCAGCAGCTCCCCCAGGGGAAGCACTGAAGCTTTCTTT.

The chain uses TRBV6-5 and TRBJ2-5; D gene uncertain. Trimming took off 7 bases at V and 4 bases at J, with 19 bases between the two ends. The CDR3 covers 15 residues. From germline, CDR1 is MNHEY and CDR2 SVGAGI. The CDR3: CASIQGPRVVETQYF. In DNA, the CDR3 is TGTGCCAGCATACAAGGGCCCCGGGTAGTAGAGACCCAGTACTTC.

The rearrangement uses TRBV2 and TRBJ2-5; 9 bases are a match to TRBD1. Trimming took 8 bases from V and 7 from J; bases not matched to a gene: 8. This CDR3 comprises 13 residues. CDR1 and CDR2 from the germline V gene are SNHLY and FYNNEI. CDR3 in DNA: TGTGCCAGCTTAAGAGAGACAGGGGGGACCCAGTACTTC. It encodes CASLRETGGTQYF.

The chain carries TRBV19 and TRBJ2-1; TRBD2 might be the D (5 bases). V was pared by 10 bases and J by 7 bases, with 20 bases between. The CDR3 runs 14 residues. Looked up from germline, CDR1 is LNHDA and CDR2 is SQIVND (reference sequence). CDR3 residues: CATVQVGERNEQFF. The CDR3 region has the DNA TGTGCCACCGTCCAGGTGGGAGAAAGGAATGAGCAGTTCTTC.

The rearrangement links TRBV27 to TRBJ2-3; no reliable D call. V was clipped by 6 bases and J by 2 bases, with 18 bases between them. Germline V CDR1 and CDR2: MNHEY, SMNVEV (reference sequence). The CDR3 has 16 amino acids. This chain's CDR3 is CASSRLLLKDTDTQYF. CDR3 DNA: TGTGCCAGCAGCCGTTTACTACTCAAAGACACAGATACGCAGTATTTT.

This chain connects TRBV18 to TRBJ1-1, with D unclear. The V gene's germline CDR1 is KGHSH and CDR2 LQKENI. V was trimmed by 3 bases and J by 0 bases, leaving 11 bases between them. CDR3 length equals 15 residues. The CDR3 loop is CASSPQARVNTEAFF. As DNA, the CDR3 is TGTGCCAGCTCACCCCAAGCGAGGGTGAACACTGAAGCTTTCTTT.

The V and J genes are TRBV27 and TRBJ2-2; D is uncertain. Germline assignment: CDR1 MNHEY and CDR2 SMNVEV (reference sequence). This CDR3 contains 14 residues. With 2 bases removed from V and 5 bases from J, the gap between germline ends came to 9 bases. The CDR3 DNA reads TGTGCCAGCAGTTTAATGGCAGTTACCGGGGAGCTGTTTTTT. It translates to CASSLMAVTGELFF.

This clone is medium-sized within its sample. V gene TRBV29-1 combines with J gene TRBJ1-1, with unresolved D. Germline V gene data show CDR1 as SQVTM and CDR2 as ANQGSEA. The CDR3 contains 13 residues. V lost 7 bases and J 1 base, leaving 13 bases between the germline ends. The CDR3 coding sequence is TGCAGCGCCCTAAGGACCTCGAACACTGAAGCTTTCTTT. Its protein product is CSALRTSNTEAFF. The full variable domain, its missing parts supplied by reference TRBV29-1 and TRBJ1-1, is SAVISQKPSRDICQRGTSLTIQCQVDSQVTMMFWYRQQPGQSLTLIATANQGSEATYESGFVIDKFPISRPNLTFSTLTVSNMSPEDSSIYLCSALRTSNTEAFFGQGTRLTVV.

This clone is a singleton in its sample. The genes are TRBV7-3 and TRBJ1-2; TRBD1 is a possible D gene (5 bases). The CDR3 consists of 17 residues. V lost 1 base, J lost 1 base, and 16 bases lay in between. Germline values: CDR1 SGHTA, CDR2 FQGTGA. This CDR3 reads CASSLKSAQAYNYGYTF. The CDR3 coding sequence is TGTGCCAGCAGCTTAAAGTCGGCACAGGCCTATAACTATGGCTACACCTTC.

The CDR3 coding sequence is TGTGCCAGCAGCTTAGGCGGGAGGTCCTCCTACAATGAGCAGTTCTTC. Translating gives CASSLGGRSSYNEQFF. V gene TRBV7-2 combines with J gene TRBJ2-1; the match to TRBD2 covers 8 bases. The trim removed 1 base at V and 0 bases at J, leaving 2 bases unmatched. There are 16 residues in the CDR3. The germline CDR1 and CDR2 sequences are SGHTA and FQGNSA.

The chain joins TRBV30 to TRBJ2-7, with TRBD2 matching over 14 bases. After removal of 4 bases from V and 2 bases from J, the junction contained 4 bases not matched to a gene. CDR3 length equals 15 residues. Looked up from germline, CDR1 is GTSNPN and CDR2 is SVGIG (reference sequence). For the CDR3, the DNA is TGTGCCTGGAACCAGGGACTAGCGGGAGCCTACGAGCAGTACTTC. Its translation is CAWNQGLAGAYEQYF.

This chain uses TRBV5-1 with TRBJ2-3; D is uncertain. Trimming cost V 0 bases and J 4 bases, with 12 bases left between them. Germline V gene data show CDR1 as SGHRS and CDR2 as YFSETQ. The CDR3 extends over 15 amino acids. Here the CDR3 reads CASSLVANKADTQYF. CDR3 in DNA: TGCGCCAGCAGCTTGGTGGCGAATAAGGCAGATACGCAGTATTTT.

The chain employs TRBV28 and TRBJ1-5; D remains unclear. The V gene lost 2 bases and the J gene lost 0 bases, with 8 bases spanning the gap. Germline loops: CDR1 MDHEN, CDR2 SYDVKM. This CDR3 has 15 amino acids. The CDR3 nucleotides are TGTGCCAGCAGTTTAGTCCGGCCTAGCAATCAGCCCCAGCATTTT. Translating gives CASSLVRPSNQPQHF.

The J gene is TRBJ2-7, the V gene TRBV9, with D possibly called TRBD1 or TRBD2 (5 bases each). Germline values: CDR1 SGDLS, CDR2 YYNGEE. The CDR3 is 13 amino acids. V was cut by 3 bases and J by 5 bases, with 12 bases left in between. CDR3 in DNA: TGTGCCAGCAGCGGTGGGACGATAAACGAGCAGTACTTC. Its protein product is CASSGGTINEQYF. Drawing the rest from reference TRBV9 and TRBJ2-7, the complete variable domain is DSGVTQTPKHLITATGQRVTLRCSPRSGDLSVYWYQQSLDQGLQFLIQYYNGEERAKGNILERFSAQQFPDLHSELNLSSLELGDSALYFCASSGGTINEQYFGPGTRLTVT.

V gene TRBV6-1 combines with J gene TRBJ1-4; no firm D call. The CDR3 length is 14 residues. V was cut by 6 bases and J by 8 bases, with 16 bases left in between. CDR1 is MNHNS, CDR2 SASEGT, per germline. The CDR3 DNA is TGTGCCAGCAGCGTCGTGTCGGCCGGGGAAAAACTGTTTTTT. It encodes CASSVVSAGEKLFF.

The chain recombines TRBV19 with TRBJ1-1; D gene unclear. The CDR3 is 14 residues long. Germline values: CDR1 LNHDA, CDR2 SQIVND (reference sequence). The V end was cut by 6 bases, the J end by 2 bases, with 13 bases between. CDR3 protein: CASSPRPRNTEAFF. CDR3 sequence (DNA): TGTGCCAGTAGCCCCCGCCCCAGAAACACTGAAGCTTTCTTT.

The rearrangement uses TRBV4-1 and TRBJ2-3; 7 nucleotides line up with TRBD2. J gave up 2 bases and V 4 bases, and 6 bases lay outside the gene matches. The CDR3 runs to 15 residues. Germline CDR1 is MGHRA and CDR2 is YSYEKL. The CDR3 nucleotides read TGCGCCAGCAGCCCCCTAGCGGAGCCCACAGATACGCAGTATTTT. This translates into CASSPLAEPTDTQYF.

The chain carries TRBV11-2 and TRBJ2-1; maybe TRBD2 (6 bases). The CDR3 is made up of 15 amino acids. Trimming left V 6 bases short and J 12 bases short, with 24 bases between. The germline CDR1 and CDR2 sequences are SGHAT and FQNNGV. CDR3 sequence (DNA): TGTGCCAGCAGTCAACGAGGAAATCCTAGCGTATGGCAGTTCTTC. It translates to CASSQRGNPSVWQFF.

The chain is built from TRBV9 and TRBJ1-1; possibly TRBD1 for D (6 bases). Deletions cut 3 bases from V and 6 bases from J, with 27 bases between. Germline assignment: CDR1 SGDLS and CDR2 YYNGEE. The CDR3 has 18 amino acids. CDR3 sequence reads: CASSASITLTGKGSEAFF. CDR3 nucleotide sequence: TGTGCCAGCAGCGCCTCTATAACCCTGACAGGAAAGGGCTCTGAAGCTTTCTTT.

This sequence joins TRBV19 and TRBJ2-1, with TRBD2 as a possible D gene (7 bases). The CDR3 consists of 15 residues. Trimming removed 3 bases from V and 8 bases from J, with 17 bases in between. Germline V gives CDR1 LNHDA, CDR2 SQIVND (reference sequence). The CDR3 bases are TGTGCCAGTAGTATTTTTTCGGGGGGCGCGGATGAGCAGTTCTTC. Translated: CASSIFSGGADEQFF.

The chain combines TRBV28 with TRBJ1-2; the D gene is possibly TRBD1 (5 bases). The V gene lost 4 bases and the J gene lost 5 bases, with 17 bases spanning the gap. Germline V gene sequence: CDR1 MDHEN, CDR2 SYDVKM. The CDR3 length is 15 residues. Here the CDR3 DNA reads TGTGCCAGCAGTTCCGGGGGGAGGGGCGAGTATGGCTACACCTTC. The encoded protein is CASSSGGRGEYGYTF.